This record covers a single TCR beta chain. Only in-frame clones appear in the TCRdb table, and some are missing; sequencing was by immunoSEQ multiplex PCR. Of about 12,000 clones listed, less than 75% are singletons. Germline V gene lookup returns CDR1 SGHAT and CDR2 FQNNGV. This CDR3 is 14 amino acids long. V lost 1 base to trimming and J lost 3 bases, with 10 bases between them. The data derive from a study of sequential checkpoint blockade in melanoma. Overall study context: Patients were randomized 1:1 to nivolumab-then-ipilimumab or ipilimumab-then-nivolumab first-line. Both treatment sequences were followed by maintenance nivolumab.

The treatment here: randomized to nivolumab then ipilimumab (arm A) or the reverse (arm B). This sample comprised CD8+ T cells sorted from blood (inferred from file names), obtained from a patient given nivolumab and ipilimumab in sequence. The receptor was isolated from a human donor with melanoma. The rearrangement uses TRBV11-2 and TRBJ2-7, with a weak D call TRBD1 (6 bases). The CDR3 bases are TGTGCCAGCAGCTTAGGGTCAGGGGACTACGAGCAGTACTTC. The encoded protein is CASSLGSGDYEQYF.